One sample yielded the 32 T cell receptor beta chains listed below, sequenced in a study of shared clonotypes between healthy human individuals. Sequencing was performed with immunoSEQ multiplex PCR; in TCRdb, only in-frame clones are kept and a portion is missing. The sample records hundreds of thousands of clones, roughly 83% being singletons. Sequencing was done on a sample of PBMCs. These receptors originate from a middle-aged woman in good health. Some clones in this sample may be carry-over from other donors' samples.

This clone has more than one count but fewer than ten. The chain's CDR3 is CASSQSGPQPQHF. The CDR3 region has the DNA TGTGCCAGTAGCCAGTCCGGACCTCAGCCCCAGCATTTT. The chain joins TRBV19 to TRBJ1-5, with D unclear. The V gene's germline CDR1 is LNHDA and CDR2 SQIVND (reference sequence). CDR3 length: 13 residues. V lost 6 bases and J 6 bases, leaving 12 bases between the germline ends. Looking up the rest from reference TRBV19 and TRBJ1-5 gives the full variable domain: DGGITQSPKYLFRKEGQNVTLSCEQNLNHDAMYWYRQDPGQGLRLIYYSQIVNDFQKGDIAEGYSVSREKKESFPLTVTSAQKNPTAFYLCASSQSGPQPQHFGDGTRLSIL.

The genes are TRBV6-1 and TRBJ1-1; D is uncertain. The ends were cut back, 1 base at V and 3 bases at J, with 6 bases in the middle. Germline-derived CDR1 and CDR2 are MNHNS and SASEGT. The CDR3 is made up of 13 amino acids. The CDR3 DNA reads TGTGCCAGCAGTGAAGTTGGGGACACTGAAGCTTTCTTT. Protein product: CASSEVGDTEAFF.

A remark on this clone: A read error is likely here: a far larger clone is one base away. This chain joins TRBV27 and TRBJ2-1; 7 nucleotides agree with TRBD2. The CDR3 spans 16 residues. Germline CDR1 is MNHEY and CDR2 is SMNVEV (reference sequence). The CDR3 here is CASSSLQRGAYNEQLF. The CDR3 DNA sequence: TGTGCCAGCAGTTCCCTCCAGCGGGGCGCCTACAATGAGCAGCTCTTC.

This chain connects TRBV12-2 to TRBJ1-5; TRBD1, as called in the table, went unchecked against the DNA. TRBV12-2 is a recognized pseudogene. This CDR3 region has 17 residues. CDR3 region: CASRPGTGGWIGRPQHF. In DNA, the CDR3 is TGTGCAAGTCGCCCAGGGACAGGGGGATGGATAGGTAGGCCCCAGCATTTT.

V and J are TRBV4-1 and TRBJ2-7; TRBD1 aligns across 7 bases. Germline V CDR1 and CDR2: MGHRA, YSYEKL. The CDR3 is made up of 13 amino acids. V trimming: 3 bases; J trimming: 9 bases; junction bases outside the gene matches: 8. The CDR3 is CASSQGPQGWQYF. Here the CDR3 DNA reads TGCGCCAGCAGCCAGGGGCCACAGGGGTGGCAGTACTTC.

This chain links TRBV29-1 with TRBJ1-2, with D possibly TRBD1 on 5 matching bases. This CDR3 has 13 residues. Looked up from germline, CDR1 is SQVTM and CDR2 is ANQGSEA. Trimming left V 4 bases short and J 8 bases short, with 17 bases between. The chain's CDR3 is CSVVEASGGGYTF. Here the CDR3 DNA reads TGCAGCGTTGTAGAGGCGTCCGGGGGGGGCTACACCTTC. The variable domain in full, completed from reference TRBV29-1 and TRBJ1-2, reads SAVISQKPSRDICQRGTSLTIQCQVDSQVTMMFWYRQQPGQSLTLIATANQGSEATYESGFVIDKFPISRPNLTFSTLTVSNMSPEDSSIYLCSVVEASGGGYTFGSGTRLTVV.

In its sample, this clone was seen once. The chain carries TRBV21-1 and TRBJ2-3. TRBV21-1 is flagged as a pseudogene. This CDR3 spans 13 amino acids. In DNA form, the CDR3 reads TGTGCCAGCAGCAAGGGGGAAAGGGTCACGCAGTATTTT. Residues: CASSKGERVTQYF.

V usage is TRBV29-1 and J usage is TRBJ2-1, with 7 positions matching TRBD1. Germline CDR1 is SQVTM and CDR2 is ANQGSEA. The CDR3 runs to 13 residues. With V trimmed by 3 bases and J by 9 bases, 8 bases remained unmatched. The CDR3 nucleotides read TGCAGCGTTGACGCGACAGGGCGAAGTGAGCAGTTCTTC. Amino acids: CSVDATGRSEQFF.

The rearrangement joins TRBV5-1 to TRBJ2-3; no reliable D call. The CDR3 runs 13 residues. The germline V gene encodes CDR1 SGHRS and CDR2 YFSETQ. Trimming took off 4 bases at V and 5 bases at J, with 11 bases between the two ends. CDR3 residues: CASSLKLRDTQYF. DNA of the CDR3: TGCGCCAGCAGCCTGAAATTAAGAGATACGCAGTATTTT.

This clone was seen once. The rearrangement links TRBV5-1 to TRBJ2-3; 9 positions match TRBD1. The germline V gene has CDR1 SGHRS and CDR2 YFSETQ. The CDR3 is 16 amino acids. J was trimmed by 3 bases and V by 1 base; bases with no gene match: 6. The DNA for the CDR3 is TGCGCCAGCAGCTTGAGGACAGGGGCATTGACAGATACGCAGTATTTT. Encoded protein: CASSLRTGALTDTQYF.

V gene TRBV18 combines with J gene TRBJ2-7, with 8 positions matching TRBD2. Germline V gene sequence: CDR1 KGHSH, CDR2 LQKENI. CDR3 length: 13 amino acids. Unmatched junction bases numbered 5, after V lost 3 bases and J lost 7 bases. CDR3 nucleotide sequence: TGTGCCAGCTCACCGGGACTAGAGGGTGAGCAGTACTTC. Residues: CASSPGLEGEQYF. Combining the CDR3 with reference TRBV18 and TRBJ2-7 gives the whole variable domain NAGVMQNPRHLVRRRGQEARLRCSPMKGHSHVYWYRQLPEEGLKFMVYLQKENIIDESGMPKERFSAEFPKEGPSILRIQQVVRGDSAAYFCASSPGLEGEQYFGPGTRLTVT.

The V call is TRBV30, the J call TRBJ2-3; 15 bases are a match to TRBD2. Germline V lookup: CDR1 GTSNPN, CDR2 SVGIG (reference sequence). The CDR3 is 20 amino acids. J gave up 4 bases and V 0 bases, and 14 bases lay outside the gene matches. CDR3 residues: CAWSVSRTSGRAYSSDTQYF. As DNA, the CDR3 is TGTGCCTGGAGTGTAAGCCGGACTAGCGGGAGGGCCTATTCATCAGATACGCAGTATTTT.

The chain links TRBV5-1 to TRBJ2-1, with D possibly being TRBD1 (6 bases). V was pared by 1 base and J by 8 bases, with 22 bases between. Germline V CDR1 and CDR2: SGHRS, YFSETQ. CDR3 length equals 17 residues. CDR3 protein: CASSLRYRAYVSHEQFF. The CDR3 DNA reads as TGCGCCAGCAGCTTGCGATACAGGGCCTATGTGTCTCATGAGCAGTTCTTC.

Only one count was recorded for this clone. J is TRBJ2-1 and V is TRBV5-1; D is perhaps TRBD1 (6 bases). The germline V gene has CDR1 SGHRS and CDR2 YFSETQ. This CDR3 is 14 amino acids long. Trimming took off 0 bases at V and 8 bases at J, with 12 bases between the two ends. The CDR3 DNA reads as TGCGCCAGCAGCTTGGGCCACAGGGTTGATGAGCAGTTCTTC. This gives the protein CASSLGHRVDEQFF.

The rearrangement links TRBV6-5 to TRBJ2-1; D remains ambiguous. Germline-derived CDR1 and CDR2 are MNHEY and SVGAGI. V lost 2 bases, J lost 3 bases, and 8 bases lay in between. This CDR3 is 14 amino acids long. This CDR3 reads CASSYRTDYNEQFF. The CDR3 DNA reads TGTGCCAGCAGTTACAGGACCGACTACAATGAGCAGTTCTTC.

V and J are TRBV6-1 and TRBJ2-7; 9 nucleotides line up with TRBD2. J gave up 1 base and V 3 bases, and 4 bases lay outside the gene matches. The CDR3 is 15 amino acids. CDR1 is MNHNS and CDR2 is SASEGT in the germline V gene. The CDR3 here is CASSEGSGGSYEQYF. The CDR3 DNA reads as TGTGCCAGCAGTGAGGGTAGCGGGGGATCCTACGAGCAGTACTTC.

The rearrangement joins TRBV15 to TRBJ1-3; 8 nucleotides match TRBD1. CDR1 and CDR2 (germline): LNHNV, YYDKDF (reference sequence). CDR3 length: 15 amino acids. Trimming at V came to 8 bases and at J to 4 bases, leaving 10 bases not matched to a gene. CDR3 region: CATGPGGIVGNTIYF. Written as DNA, the CDR3 is TGTGCCACCGGACCAGGGGGCATCGTGGGAAACACCATATATTTT.

The gene calls are TRBV7-9 and TRBJ2-3, with 7 bases lining up with TRBD2. The junction had 11 bases not matched to a gene; V was cut back by 6 bases and J by 2 bases. The CDR3 totals 16 residues. CDR1 SEHNR and CDR2 FQNEAQ come from the germline V gene (reference sequence). CDR3 DNA: TGTGCCAGCAGTCCTCGTACTAGCGAAGTCACAGATACGCAGTATTTT. Its protein product is CASSPRTSEVTDTQYF.

The table lists this clone with many counts. The CDR3 loop reads CASSGGTGGFSYEQYF. The CDR3 nucleotides read TGTGCCAGCAGTGGAGGGACAGGGGGCTTCTCCTACGAGCAGTACTTC. V usage is TRBV25-1 and J usage is TRBJ2-7; 12 bases agree with TRBD1. Trimming at V came to 4 bases and at J to 0 bases, leaving 4 bases not matched to a gene. Germline V gives CDR1 MGHDK, CDR2 SYGVNS. This CDR3 comprises 16 residues.

The CDR3 region is CASRQGIGTGATNQPQHF. The CDR3 DNA follows: TGTGCCAGCAGACAAGGGATAGGGACAGGGGCGACGAATCAGCCCCAGCATTTT. The chain is built from TRBV27 and TRBJ1-5; 10 bases align to TRBD1. The length of the CDR3 is 18 residues. The V gene's germline CDR1 is MNHEY and CDR2 SMNVEV (reference sequence). The trim removed 6 bases at V and 4 bases at J, leaving 15 bases unmatched.

V usage is TRBV28 and J usage is TRBJ1-5; D remains unclear. CDR3 length: 12 residues. Germline V lookup: CDR1 MDHEN, CDR2 SYDVKM. Deletions cut 5 bases from V and 6 bases from J, with 8 bases between. The CDR3 region is CASSPPGQPQHF. The CDR3 DNA reads as TGTGCCAGCAGTCCCCCCGGTCAGCCCCAGCATTTT.

The table lists this clone with many counts. The chain recombines TRBV11-3 with TRBJ2-1, with TRBD2 matching over 7 bases. The CDR3 sequence is 17 residues long. Germline V lookup: CDR1 SGHNT, CDR2 YENEEA. V was pared by 1 base and J by 3 bases, with 9 bases of the junction left unmatched. This CDR3 reads CASSLVGWASGYNEQFF. The CDR3 DNA is TGTGCCAGCAGCTTAGTTGGTTGGGCTAGCGGCTACAATGAGCAGTTCTTC.

This clone was detected once. The chain couples TRBV11-2 to TRBJ2-7; D possibly matches TRBD1 or TRBD2 (5 bases each). The V end was cut by 5 bases, the J end by 3 bases, with 14 bases between. The CDR3 runs to 14 residues. Germline CDR1 SGHAT, CDR2 FQNNGV. CDR3 sequence reads: CASSPRDLLYEQYF. The CDR3 DNA reads TGTGCCAGCAGCCCGAGGGACCTCCTCTACGAGCAGTACTTC.

The rearrangement joins TRBV7-9 to TRBJ2-1; D gene ambiguous. CDR3 length: 13 residues. Germline V CDR1 and CDR2: SEHNR, FQNEAQ (reference sequence). Between the trimmed V and J ends, which lost 4 bases and 2 bases, there was a span of 6 bases. The CDR3 bases are TGTGCCAGCAGCTCTAATGCCTACAATGAGCAGTTCTTC. Its translation: CASSSNAYNEQFF.

The chain employs TRBV9 and TRBJ2-7; 11 nucleotides agree with TRBD2. The CDR3 totals 16 residues. The J segment lost 5 bases and the V segment lost 4 bases, leaving 11 bases of the junction unmatched. Germline V gene data show CDR1 as SGDLS and CDR2 as YYNGEE. CDR3 DNA: TGTGCCAGCAGCCCAAAGCCCAGTAGCGGGAGGGACGAGCAGTACTTC. Translation gives CASSPKPSSGRDEQYF.

The chain employs TRBV9 and TRBJ2-3; the match to TRBD2 covers 13 bases. CDR1 and CDR2 from the germline V gene are SGDLS and YYNGEE. The CDR3 runs 14 residues. The V segment lost 7 bases and the J segment 3 bases; nucleotides outside the gene matches: 2. CDR3 sequence reads: CASSLAGGTDTQYF. CDR3 DNA sequence: TGTGCCAGCTCACTAGCGGGAGGGACAGATACGCAGTATTTT.

The J gene is TRBJ2-5, the V gene TRBV6-1; D is unresolved. This CDR3 comprises 15 residues. Germline lookup yields CDR1 MNHNS and CDR2 SASEGT. Trimming took 2 bases from V and 4 from J, leaving 14 bases between them. The CDR3 here is CASSETPGGGETQYF. The DNA for the CDR3 is TGTGCCAGCAGTGAAACACCAGGCGGTGGAGAGACCCAGTACTTC.

There are a few counts of this clone. The chain joins TRBV28 to TRBJ2-1; D is unresolved. The CDR3 runs 12 residues. V dropped 1 base and J dropped 10 bases, with 8 bases sitting between them. CDR1 and CDR2 from the germline V gene are MDHEN and SYDVKM. The CDR3 loop reads CASSLLAGEQFF. The DNA for the CDR3 is TGTGCCAGCAGTTTATTGGCAGGCGAGCAGTTCTTC.

V usage is TRBV29-1 and J usage is TRBJ1-1; unclear D gene. CDR3 length: 13 amino acids. V lost 0 bases to trimming and J lost 11 bases, with 16 bases between them. Per the germline V gene, CDR1 is SQVTM and CDR2 is ANQGSEA. The CDR3 region has the DNA TGCAGCGTTGAAGATCGGCGTCGCAGTAGCGCTTTCTTT. Protein: CSVEDRRRSSAFF.

On this clone itself: Other DNA sequences in the sample encode the same CDR3. The chain employs TRBV7-3 and TRBJ2-3; D gene unclear. Germline values: CDR1 SGHTA, CDR2 FQGTGA. There are 13 residues in the CDR3. The V and J ends lost 2 bases and 5 bases respectively, with 8 bases between them. CDR3 DNA sequence: TGTGCCAGCAGCTTATCACGCGGAGATACGCAGTATTTT. Translated, it gives CASSLSRGDTQYF.

The chain employs TRBV15 and TRBJ1-3; D is unclear. V was cut by 5 bases and J by 8 bases, with 13 bases left in between. From germline, CDR1 is LNHNV and CDR2 YYDKDF (reference sequence). This CDR3 is 13 amino acids long. CDR3 region: CATSRRPVHTIYF. The CDR3 nucleotides are TGTGCCACCAGCCGCAGACCCGTTCACACCATATATTTT.

This clone was seen a single time. This rearrangement joins TRBV7-9 to TRBJ2-2; a possible D gene is TRBD2 (6 bases). The V gene's germline CDR1 is SEHNR and CDR2 FQNEAQ (reference sequence). Trimming stripped 5 bases from V and 5 bases from J, with 9 bases between. The CDR3 consists of 13 residues. The CDR3 protein is CASSPGVTGELFF. The CDR3 coding sequence is TGTGCCAGCAGCCCGGGGGTTACCGGGGAGCTGTTTTTT. The whole variable domain, filled in from reference TRBV7-9 and TRBJ2-2, reads DTGVSQNPRHKITKRGQNVTFRCDPISEHNRLYWYRQTLGQGPEFLTYFQNEAQLEKSRLLSDRFSAERPKGSFSTLEIQRTEQGDSAMYLCASSPGVTGELFFGEGSRLTVL.